The entry below gives a single TCR beta chain sequence along with its context. In the source study's methods: Reference gene primers were amplified, and this amplification served to estimate nucleated cell counts. Generated by immunoSEQ multiplex PCR, the TCRdb table keeps only in-frame clones and is missing some. D and trimming were read from the DNA, whereas the V and J calls and clone size are those reported in that table. The table includes about 270,000 clones, around 87% detected once. These data originate in a study of blood T cell repertoires in COVID-19. The overall study: COVID-19 samples, acute and convalescent, were from the United States, Italy and Spain. PBMCs, B-cell-depleted T cells, or T cells were the source of the cDNA or gDNA that made up the material.

CDR1 is MDHEN and CDR2 is SYDVKM in the germline V gene. The CDR3 sequence is 15 residues long. Trimming pared 3 bases from V and 14 bases from J, leaving 25 bases between. Specimen: peripheral blood. The J gene is TRBJ1-1, the V gene TRBV28; D not certain. The TCR sequence derives from a woman aged 45-65 years with acute or convalescent COVID-19. This CDR3 is CASSFPNWRREGGFF. The CDR3 DNA reads TGTGCCAGCAGTTTTCCTAACTGGCGGCGAGAGGGAGGCTTCTTT.